The clone carrying this T cell receptor (beta chain) has only a few counts. What it recognizes is unknown. The record originates from a study of T cells in Graves' hyperthyroidism and ophthalmopathy. The V end lost 6 bases, the J end lost 3 bases, and 17 bases lay between the germline ends. This CDR3 contains 14 residues. CDR1 DFQATT and CDR2 SNEGSKA come from the germline V gene (reference sequence). In the ophthalmopathy cohort, Clinical Activity Score was at least 3, NOSPECS grade at least 4, and duration under 3 months. Lactation, pregnancy, other autoimmune disease or uncontrolled infection excluded patients. RNA transcripts yielded amplified TCR beta CDR3 regions. Researchers ran a first-round RT-PCR on the TCR CDR3 using the HTBI primer set. TCRdb independently ran MiXCR on the multiplex PCR reads; one entry per CDR3 protein. In the table there are 360,000 or so distinct CDR3 sequences, roughly 18% of which are singletons.

General study points: Blood also showed most of the thyroid clonotypes that were expanded above 0.001.

The chain is built from TRBV20-1 and TRBJ1-1, with a tentative D call TRBD1 (5 bases). Sequencing was performed on blood. This TCR was sampled from a woman aged 40 to 55 with Graves' ophthalmopathy. The CDR3 reads CSAGGGSQHTEAFF. The CDR3 DNA reads TGCAGTGCCGGGGGGGGGTCACAACACACTGAAGCTTTCTTT.